This T cell receptor beta chain was recovered during a study of neurological immune-mediated disorders. The CDR3 spans 13 residues. Germline V gives CDR1 MGHDK, CDR2 SYGVNS. The time point is: longitudinal time-point 3. TCRdb re-called the 5' RACE reads with MiXCR, one entry per CDR3 protein. The repertoire consists of around 42,000 distinct CDR3 sequences, with 13% occurring once and the leading ten covering roughly 11%. A word on this clonotype: One junction end disagrees with the germline gene, perhaps due to a read error.

This sequence was found in a man younger than 45 in good health. This chain joins TRBV25-1 and TRBJ2-7; the D gene is possibly TRBD2 (6 bases). What was sequenced was PBMCs. This CDR3 reads CTSLSSGRYEQYF. CDR3 nucleotides: TGTACCAGCCTAAGCTCGGGGAGGTACGAGCAGTACTTT.